This record covers a single T cell receptor beta chain. This sample was taken from a study of blood T cell repertoires in COVID-19. Background on the study: Researchers got acute and convalescent COVID-19 samples from the United States, Italy and Spain.

The CDR3 has 18 amino acids. Germline V lookup: CDR1 SNHLY, CDR2 FYNNEI. V was clipped by 3 bases and J by 6 bases; unmatched bases: 15. Authors' data handling: For nucleated cells, counts were estimated from reference gene primer amplification. The table came from immunoSEQ multiplex PCR; TCRdb's copy has only in-frame clones and leaves some out. That table is the source of V, J and clone size, and D and trimming were worked out from the DNA. The sample holds about 40,000 clones, about 90% seen once. This chain connects TRBV2 to TRBJ2-1; TRBD2 matches at 9 bases. The source of this sequence is a woman younger than 45 in a cohort sampled during active COVID-19. The sample comprised peripheral blood. The CDR3 loop is CASSDRVLAGGGFNEQFF. The CDR3, as DNA: TGTGCCAGCAGTGACAGGGTTCTGGCGGGAGGGGGGTTCAATGAGCAGTTCTTC.